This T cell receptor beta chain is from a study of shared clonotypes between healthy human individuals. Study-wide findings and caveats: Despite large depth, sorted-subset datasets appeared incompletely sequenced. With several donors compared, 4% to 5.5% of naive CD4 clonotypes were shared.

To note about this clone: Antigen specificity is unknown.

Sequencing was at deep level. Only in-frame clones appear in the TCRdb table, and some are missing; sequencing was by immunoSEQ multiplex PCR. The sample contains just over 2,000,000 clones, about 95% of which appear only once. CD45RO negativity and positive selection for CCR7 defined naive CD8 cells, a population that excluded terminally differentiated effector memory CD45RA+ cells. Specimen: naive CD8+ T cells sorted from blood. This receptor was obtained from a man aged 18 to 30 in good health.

The CDR3 here is CASSDWDRGYDTQYF. The CDR3 DNA is TGTGCCAGCAGTGACTGGGACAGGGGGTATGATACGCAGTATTTT. The V gene is TRBV25-1, the J gene TRBJ2-3, with 11 bases lining up with TRBD1. V was pared by 3 bases and J by 6 bases, with 5 bases of the junction left unmatched. Looked up from germline, CDR1 is MGHDK and CDR2 is SYGVNS. CDR3 length: 15 residues.